A selection of T cell receptor beta chains follows, all from one sample in a study of cytomegalovirus exposure and HLA in healthy donors. Sequenced by immunoSEQ multiplex PCR; TCRdb stores in-frame clones only, minus some. The data hold 200,000 to 250,000 clones, with around 87% observed a single time. What was sequenced was PBMCs. The receptors shown here come from a woman younger than 30 in good health and CMV-seropositive. Both conserved end residues are part of each CDR3. Fields, in order: D gene, V gene, J gene, clone size, CDR3 DNA, CDR3 protein. The D gene is left open where the match is weak. Expanded clones are given a class, and other clones once, few, many or no size at all.

>TRBD1|TRBV10-3|TRBJ1-4|.
TGTGCCAGGGGACAGGGTAATGAAAAACTGTTTTTT
CARGQGNEKLFF
>TRBD1|TRBV27|TRBJ2-3|.
TGTGCCAGCAGTTTTGGTCTACAGGGGACAGATACGCAGTATTTT
CASSFGLQGTDTQYF
>.|TRBV28|TRBJ2-7|.
TGTGCCAGCACCCGTACTTCTAGACGGAACTACGAGCAGTACTTC
CASTRTSRRNYEQYF
>TRBD1|TRBV28|TRBJ1-5|.
TGTGCCAGCAGTTTAAGAGGGGGCACGAGCAATCAGCCCCAGCATTTT
CASSLRGGTSNQPQHF
>.|TRBV5-5|TRBJ1-1|.
TGTGCCAGCAGCTTCCGGGGTGATAGCACTGAAGCTTTCTTT
CASSFRGDSTEAFF
>TRBD2|TRBV2|TRBJ2-3|.
TGTGCCAGCTCCGGGACGGGGGAGGGAGATACGCAGTATTTT
CASSGTGEGDTQYF
>.|TRBV9|TRBJ1-3|.
TGTGCCAGCAGCTCTCTAGAGAGCTCTGGAAACACCATATATTTT
CASSSLESSGNTIYF
>.|TRBV30|TRBJ2-5|.
TGTGCCTGGAGTGCTGTGAGAGAGACCCAGTACTTC
CAWSAVRETQYF
>.|TRBV2|TRBJ1-1|few
TGTGCCAGCAGTGGACACTACACTGAAGCTTTCTTT
CASSGHYTEAFF
>TRBD1|TRBV28|TRBJ1-2|.
TGTGCCAGCAGTAGGACAGGGGTTTCCTATGGCTACACCTTC
CASSRTGVSYGYTF
>.|TRBV30|TRBJ1-2|.
TGTGCCTGGAGGCCGGGGGGAGTAGTCTGGAACTATGGCTACACCTTC
CAWRPGGVVWNYGYTF
>.|TRBV5-8|TRBJ1-1|.
TGTGCCAGCAGTCCCCGGAGGCAGGGGTCAACTGAAGCTTTCTTT
CASSPRRQGSTEAFF
>TRBD2|TRBV28|TRBJ2-3|.
TGTGCCAGCAGTTCCCCACGGGGGGGAAAGGATACGCAGTATTTT
CASSSPRGGKDTQYF
>TRBD2|TRBV9|TRBJ2-3|.
TGTGCCAGCAGCGTAGGGAGTAGCGGGAGAACAGATACGCAGTATTTT
CASSVGSSGRTDTQYF
>TRBD2|TRBV27|TRBJ2-7|few
TGTGCCAGCAGTTTGACTAGCCCGCCCGAGCAGTACTTC
CASSLTSPPEQYF
>.|TRBV5-4|TRBJ1-1|few
TGTGCCAGCAGCTTCGGGAACACTGAAGCTTTCTTT
CASSFGNTEAFF
>.|TRBV4-1|TRBJ1-1|.
TGCGCCAGCAGCCAAGCAGACAGACACACTGAAGCTTTCTTT
CASSQADRHTEAFF
>.|TRBV9|TRBJ1-1|.
TGTGCCAGCAGCGCGATTCGACAGAACACTGAAGCTTTCTTT
CASSAIRQNTEAFF
>TRBD2|TRBV4-1|TRBJ2-1|.
TGCGCCAGCAGCCCTCGGACTAGCGGGTTGGATGAGCAGTTCTTC
CASSPRTSGLDEQFF
>.|TRBV5-8|TRBJ2-7|.
TGTGCCAGCAGCTTTGTTAGGGTCAGGGACTACGAGCAGTACTTC
CASSFVRVRDYEQYF
>TRBD2|TRBV6-1|TRBJ2-5|.
TGTGCCAGCAGTGAAATAAGCGGGACCCAAGAGACCCAGTACTTC
CASSEISGTQETQYF
>.|TRBV6-5|TRBJ2-5|.
TGTGCCAGCAGTGACATCATACAAGAGACCCAGTACTTC
CASSDIIQETQYF
>.|TRBV10-3|TRBJ1-5|.
TGTGCCATCAGTGAGTCGGCTGTCCAGCCCCAGCATTTT
CAISESAVQPQHF
>TRBD1|TRBV4-1|TRBJ2-7|.
TGCGCCAGCAGCCAAGTCACCGGGACAGGGGGCGAGCAGTACTTC
CASSQVTGTGGEQYF
>.|TRBV7-9|TRBJ2-7|.
TGTGCCAGCAGCTTAGTAGGAGGCAGGGACACGTACGAGCAGTACTTC
CASSLVGGRDTYEQYF
>TRBD1|TRBV5-1|TRBJ2-1|.
TGCGCCAGCAGCTTGTATACAGGGGGCATCGGCTCCTACAATGAGCAGTTCTTC
CASSLYTGGIGSYNEQFF
>TRBD2|TRBV9|TRBJ2-7|.
TGTGCCAGCAGCGGACTAGCGATGAGCTCCTACGAGCAGTACTTC
CASSGLAMSSYEQYF
>.|TRBV30|TRBJ2-7|.
TGTGCCTACCAGGGGCGCTACGAGCAGTACTTC
CAYQGRYEQYF
>TRBD2|TRBV4-1|TRBJ2-7|.
TGCGCCAGCAGCCAAGAGAGGGGACTAGCGGGAGGGACCTACGAGCAGTACTTC
CASSQERGLAGGTYEQYF
>TRBD2|TRBV5-1|TRBJ2-2|.
TGCGCCAGCAGCAGCTCCGGGACTACTATCACCGGGGAGCTGTTTTTT
CASSSSGTTITGELFF
>TRBD1|TRBV5-8|TRBJ2-7|.
TGTGCCAGCAGCTTGCTGGGCAGGGGGTCCTACGAGCAGTACTTC
CASSLLGRGSYEQYF
>TRBD1|TRBV7-6|TRBJ2-1|.
TGTGCCAGCAGCTTAGGCTACCCCGGACAGGGGAGGTTGAATGAGCAGTTCTTC
CASSLGYPGQGRLNEQFF
>TRBD1|TRBV27|TRBJ2-7|.
TGTGCCAGCAGTTCTGGACAGGGGAGCGAGCAGTACTTC
CASSSGQGSEQYF
>TRBD2|TRBV11-2|TRBJ2-3|.
TGTGCCAGCAGCTGCGGAGCGGGAGTTTGTTCGCAGTATTTT
CASSCGAGVCSQYF
>TRBD1|TRBV2|TRBJ2-1|once
TGTGCCAGCAGTTTAGACAGGGGTGCTTACAATGAGCAGTTCTTC
CASSLDRGAYNEQFF
>.|TRBV28|TRBJ1-5|.
TGTGCCAGCAGGACGACTGGGCAGCCCCAGCATTTT
CASRTTGQPQHF
>TRBD1|TRBV11-2|TRBJ2-7|.
TGTGCCAGCAGCTTAGATAGGACAGGGTACGAGCAGTACTTC
CASSLDRTGYEQYF
>TRBD1|TRBV19|TRBJ2-2|.
TGTGCCAGTAGTGTGGCCCCGACAGGGTCTACCGGGGAGCTGTTTTTT
CASSVAPTGSTGELFF
>TRBD1|TRBV7-9|TRBJ1-1|.
TGTGCCAGCAGCATTGGGACAGGGGTGTTCACTGAAGCTTTCTTT
CASSIGTGVFTEAFF
>.|TRBV9|TRBJ2-1|.
TGTGCCAGCAGCATGGGCCGAAATGAGCAGTTCTTC
CASSMGRNEQFF
>TRBD1|TRBV28|TRBJ1-5|.
TGTGCCAGCAGTTTACCCACCGGGACAGCGGACAATCAGCCCCAGCATTTT
CASSLPTGTADNQPQHF
>.|TRBV21-1|TRBJ1-3|few
TGTGCTTCGAACGGACAGGGAGGCGGAAACACCATATATTTT
CASNGQGGGNTIYF
>TRBD1|TRBV2|TRBJ2-2|once
TGTGCCAGCAGGGGGGGGACAGGGGGCACCGGGGAGCTGTTTTTT
CASRGGTGGTGELFF
>TRBD1|TRBV5-1|TRBJ2-5|.
TGCGCCAGCAGCCCCCCCTCGACAGGGCTGTACCAAGAGACCCAGTACTTC
CASSPPSTGLYQETQYF
>TRBD1|TRBV9|TRBJ2-5|.
TGTGCCAGCAGCGCCTTGACAGGGATTGAGACCCAGTACTTC
CASSALTGIETQYF
>TRBD2|TRBV6-5|TRBJ2-1|.
TGTGCCAGCAGTATGCGACTAGCGGGAGGGGGTGAGCAGTTCTTC
CASSMRLAGGGEQFF